This is a list of T cell receptor beta chains from one sample in a study of blood T cell repertoires in COVID-19. Sequencing used immunoSEQ multiplex PCR; TCRdb keeps in-frame clones, though not all of them. Of about 140,000 clones in the sample, about 74% were seen once. Source material: peripheral blood. The origin of the receptors is a man in his forties or fifties with acute or convalescent COVID-19. Both conserved end residues are part of each CDR3. D genes are given only for firm matches. Size values are once, few and many counts, or a class for expanded clones, and some rows have none.

TRBJ1-2,TRBV2,NA,TRBD1,CASTRTGARYGYTF,TGTGCCAGCACCCGGACAGGGGCGCGATATGGCTACACCTTC
TRBJ2-5,TRBV9,NA,NA,CASSVGAGIETQYF,TGTGCCAGCAGCGTAGGCGCGGGGATAGAGACCCAGTACTTC
TRBJ2-1,TRBV10-2,NA,NA,CASSESGYNEQFF,TGCGCCAGCAGTGAAAGCGGGTACAATGAGCAGTTCTTC
TRBJ1-6,TRBV6-1,NA,NA,CASSEPSGPVNSPLHF,TGTGCCAGCAGTGAACCTTCTGGTCCGGTTAATTCACCCCTCCACTTT
TRBJ1-5,TRBV5-6,NA,NA,CASSFGAGGNQPQHF,TGTGCCAGCAGCTTCGGGGCGGGGGGGAATCAGCCCCAGCATTTT
TRBJ1-3,TRBV4-1,NA,TRBD1,CASSLVPGQGTSAGNTIYF,TGCGCCAGCAGCCTCGTCCCGGGACAGGGGACGTCGGCTGGAAACACCATATATTTT
TRBJ2-4,TRBV28,NA,NA,CASHRGGGDSNIQYF,TGTGCCAGCCACCGGGGAGGAGGTGATTCGAACATTCAGTACTTC
TRBJ1-2,TRBV10-3,few,NA,CAISETVNYGYTF,TGTGCCATCAGTGAGACAGTTAACTATGGCTACACCTTC
TRBJ1-3,TRBV6-2/TRBV6-3,NA,NA,CASSYRVVDTIYF,TGTGCCAGCAGTTACCGGGTGGTAGACACCATATATTTT
TRBJ1-2,TRBV28,NA,TRBD1,CASSPVTGGYYGYTF,TGTGCCAGCAGTCCGGTCACAGGGGGCTATTATGGCTACACCTTC
TRBJ1-1,TRBV3-1/TRBV3-2,NA,NA,CASSQMRDTEAFF,TGTGCCAGCAGCCAGATGCGGGACACTGAAGCTTTCTTT
TRBJ1-2,TRBV3-1/TRBV3-2,NA,NA,CASSQGGGQENYGYTF,TGTGCCAGCAGCCAAGGCGGGGGCCAGGAAAACTATGGCTACACCTTC
TRBJ2-7,TRBV5-8,NA,TRBD1,CASSPGTGVEQYF,TGTGCCAGCAGCCCCGGGACAGGGGTCGAGCAGTACTTC
TRBJ2-1,TRBV19,NA,NA,CASSIVRNEQFF,TGTGCCAGTAGTATAGTTAGAAATGAGCAGTTCTTC
TRBJ1-2,TRBV11-2,NA,NA,CASSLDINYGYTF,TGTGCCAGCAGCTTAGATATAAACTATGGCTACACCTTC
TRBJ1-1,TRBV3-1/TRBV3-2,NA,NA,CASSQGSTGLMNTEAFF,TGTGCCAGCAGCCAAGGGTCGACAGGTTTAATGAACACTGAAGCTTTCTTT
TRBJ1-3,TRBV6-6,NA,NA,CASKPGWTGNTIYF,TGTGCCAGCAAGCCAGGGTGGACTGGAAACACCATATATTTT
TRBJ2-3,TRBV27,NA,NA,CASSSVYTDTQYF,TGTGCCAGCAGTTCCGTGTACACAGATACGCAGTATTTT
TRBJ2-6,TRBV5-6,NA,NA,CASSRGSDSGANVLTF,TGTGCCAGCAGCCGCGGGTCAGACTCTGGGGCCAACGTCCTGACTTTC
TRBJ2-4,TRBV5-1,NA,NA,CASSYNRDNDIQYF,TGCGCCAGCAGCTACAACCGGGACAACGACATTCAGTACTTC
TRBJ1-1,TRBV9,NA,NA,CASSLGGEVFFSTEAFF,TGTGCCAGCAGCTTAGGAGGGGAGGTGTTTTTTAGCACTGAAGCTTTCTTT
TRBJ2-7,TRBV25-1,NA,TRBD2,CASSESVASGPYEQYF,TGTGCCAGCAGTGAAAGTGTGGCTAGCGGTCCCTACGAGCAGTACTTC
TRBJ2-5,TRBV6-5,NA,NA,CASRRTEWEETQYF,TGTGCCAGCAGGCGGACAGAATGGGAAGAGACCCAGTACTTC